This T cell receptor beta chain was found in a study of human T cells and chemical hapten exposure. Looking at the study overall: DPC 0.01% went on the upper back by patch test, with reading at 6 days.

TCRdb reanalysed the RACE reads using MiXCR and keeps one entry per CDR3 protein. The sample shows 210,000 or so distinct CDR3 sequences, under 30% of them seen only once. Noted time point: patch test 3, about 24 weeks after DPC sensitization. Documented treatment: therapeutic diphenylcyclopropenone sensitization with weekly scalp DPC. CDR1 and CDR2 (germline): SGDLS, YYNGEE. Trimming pared 7 bases from V and 4 bases from J, leaving 23 bases between. The CDR3 extends over 17 amino acids. Whole-study results and caveats: Against controls, expanded TCRs gave rise to significantly more large CDR3 similarity clusters.

This clonotype turned up a few times. No antigen is known for it. The sample in question was whole blood, obtained in connection with sensitization to the hapten diphenylcyclopropenone (DPC). The genes are TRBV9 and TRBJ2-2, with D perhaps TRBD1 (6 bases). The receptor was isolated from a woman aged 40 to 49 with alopecia areata. Some clones in this sample may be carry-over from other donors' samples. This CDR3 reads CASPSRDTTSSTGELFF. For the CDR3, the DNA is TGTGCCAGCCCATCCCGGGACACCACTTCTAGCACCGGGGAGCTGTTTTTT.